This TCR beta chain was retrieved from a study of T cell responses to AZD1222 COVID-19 vaccine. The length of the CDR3 is 12 residues. Germline trimming cut 8 bases from V and 4 bases from J; bases unmatched to any gene: 4. CDR1 is LNHDA and CDR2 is SQIVND in the germline V gene (reference sequence). Profiled with immunoSEQ multiplex PCR; TCRdb holds only in-frame clones, not every one. In the table there are around 130,000 clones, more than 80% of which are singletons. This chain links TRBV19 with TRBJ1-1, with 7 bases matching TRBD1. The TCR sequence derives from an adult in good health. The specimen comprised peripheral blood, sampled on day 0 of AZD1222 vaccination. CDR3 amino acids: CASRDRATEAFF. CDR3 nucleotides: TGTGCCAGTCGTGACAGGGCCACTGAAGCTTTCTTT.